Below, 28 T cell receptor beta chains from the same sample are listed, as sequenced in a study of vaccination effects on CD4 cells after COVID-19. These receptors' targets are unknown. Using viral peptide pools, the ViraFEST assay grew out antigen-specific CD4+ T cells prior to sequencing. Culturing for about ten days preceded CD4+ T cell isolation. All participants had two doses of either the BNT162b2 or mRNA-1273 vaccine. Using immunoSEQ multiplex PCR, the repertoire was profiled, and TCRdb retains in-frame clones only, with some absent. The table lists about 13,000 clones, approximately 68% of them singletons. This specimen consisted of CD4+ T cells from PBMCs cultured with SARS-CoV-2 spike peptides, obtained after COVID-19 vaccination. The receptors stem from a human donor who received a COVID-19 vaccine.

This clone was seen a few times. The chain has TRBV5-1 and TRBJ2-7; 8 bases line up with TRBD2. The CDR3 runs to 15 residues. Germline lookup yields CDR1 SGHRS and CDR2 YFSETQ. With 4 bases clipped from V and 2 bases from J, the junction kept 8 bases outside the gene matches. The CDR3 reads CASSPGVAGTYEQYF. The CDR3 nucleotides read TGCGCCAGCAGCCCTGGGGTAGCGGGGACCTACGAGCAGTACTTC.

This chain uses TRBV27 with TRBJ1-4; D ambiguous. CDR3 length equals 15 residues. V shed 0 bases and J shed 5 bases, with 10 bases lying between them. Germline-derived CDR1 and CDR2 are MNHEY and SMNVEV (reference sequence). CDR3 DNA sequence: TGTGCCAGCAGTTTATCGGACGGCCGGAATGAAAAACTGTTTTTT. Residues: CASSLSDGRNEKLFF.

V usage is TRBV2 and J usage is TRBJ1-2; 8 bases line up with TRBD1. The CDR3 has 15 amino acids. Trimming removed 8 bases from V and 4 bases from J; junction bases left unmatched: 12. Germline-derived CDR1 and CDR2 are SNHLY and FYNNEI. The CDR3 DNA reads as TGTGCCAGCCCCCAGGGGGCGCGAACTACCTATGGCTACACCTTC. As protein: CASPQGARTTYGYTF.

This chain connects TRBV5-6 to TRBJ1-2, with D possibly TRBD1 on 5 matching bases. V gave up 4 bases and J gave up 4 bases, with 11 bases separating them. Germline-derived CDR1 and CDR2 are SGHDT and YYEEEE. The CDR3 covers 13 residues. The CDR3 region is CASSLWGGYGYTF. CDR3 DNA sequence: TGTGCCAGCAGCCTGTGGGGGGGCTATGGCTACACCTTC.

The rearrangement joins TRBV5-4 to TRBJ1-2; TRBD1 matches 11 bases. The trim removed 4 bases at V and 4 bases at J, leaving 12 bases unmatched. Germline V gives CDR1 SGHNT, CDR2 YYREEE (reference sequence). The CDR3 sequence is 17 residues long. CDR3 in amino acids: CASSPGQGASVGYGYTF. The CDR3 region has the DNA TGTGCCAGCAGCCCCGGACAGGGGGCGTCTGTCGGCTATGGCTACACCTTC.

This clone was detected only once. This chain connects TRBV10-3 to TRBJ1-5, with 8 positions matching TRBD1. Germline loops: CDR1 ENHRY, CDR2 SYGVKD. This CDR3 has 12 residues. J lost 6 bases, V lost 10 bases, and 5 bases had no gene match. The CDR3, as DNA: TGTGCCACTAGGACAGGGTCTCAGCCCCAGCATTTT. It translates to CATRTGSQPQHF.

The chain employs TRBV6-2 or TRBV6-3 and TRBJ2-1; D unresolved. The CDR3 is made up of 11 amino acids. Trimming left V 5 bases short and J 8 bases short, with 7 bases between. Germline V gene data show CDR1 as MNHEY and CDR2 as SVGEGT. CDR3 coding DNA: TGTGCCAGCAGTCTTTACCATGAGCAGTTCTTC. Its protein is CASSLYHEQFF.

The chain combines TRBV11-2 with TRBJ2-7; D perhaps matches TRBD2 (5 bases). This CDR3 comprises 13 residues. The germline V gene has CDR1 SGHAT and CDR2 FQNNGV. V was pared by 0 bases and J by 8 bases, with 11 bases between. CDR3 DNA sequence: TGTGCCAGCAGCTTAGATTCAACGGGGAAGCAGTACTTC. Translation: CASSLDSTGKQYF.

In DNA form, the CDR3 reads TGCGCCAGCAGCCCGGACAGTCGCAATCAGCCCCAGCATTTT. Its protein is CASSPDSRNQPQHF. J is TRBJ1-5 and V is TRBV5-1, with D perhaps TRBD1 (6 bases). V was cut by 4 bases and J by 2 bases, with 10 bases left in between. The CDR3 is 14 amino acids. CDR1 is SGHRS, CDR2 YFSETQ, per germline.

The chain combines TRBV7-2 with TRBJ2-2, with D perhaps matching TRBD1 (6 bases). Germline assignment: CDR1 SGHTA and CDR2 FQGNSA. The CDR3 covers 16 residues. Between the trimmed V and J ends, which lost 1 base and 1 base, there was a span of 10 bases. The chain's CDR3 is CASSLEDSRNTGELFF. Here the CDR3 DNA reads TGTGCCAGCAGCTTAGAGGACAGTAGGAACACCGGGGAGCTGTTTTTT.

The chain employs TRBV28 and TRBJ2-3, with 11 bases that match TRBD1. J gave up 3 bases and V 4 bases, and 15 bases lay outside the gene matches. The CDR3 has 19 amino acids. Germline CDR1 reads MDHEN; CDR2 reads SYDVKM. Here the CDR3 DNA reads TGTGCCAGCAGTTCCCCCCTGGACAGGGGGCGAGTGAGTACAGATACGCAGTATTTT. Protein: CASSSPLDRGRVSTDTQYF.

The V call is TRBV28, the J call TRBJ1-5; 9 bases agree with TRBD1. With V trimmed by 11 bases and J by 6 bases, 11 bases remained unmatched. This CDR3 has 14 amino acids. The germline gives CDR1 MDHEN, CDR2 SYDVKM. CDR3: CAAVTGGSGQPQHF. The DNA of the CDR3 is TGTGCCGCGGTTACAGGGGGCTCGGGTCAGCCCCAGCATTTT.

This chain uses TRBV19 with TRBJ1-1, with D perhaps matching TRBD1 (5 bases). Germline CDR1 LNHDA, CDR2 SQIVND (reference sequence). The CDR3 is 14 amino acids. Trimming left V 9 bases short and J 1 base short, with 15 bases between. As DNA, the CDR3 is TGTGCCAGCCGGCCTGAGGGACCGAACACTGAAGCTTTCTTT. As protein: CASRPEGPNTEAFF.

V is TRBV6-5 and J is TRBJ2-3, with 7 positions matching TRBD2. V lost 4 bases and J lost 6; bases outside the gene matches: 4. The CDR3 length is 13 residues. Germline loops: CDR1 MNHEY, CDR2 SVGAGI. As DNA, the CDR3 is TGTGCCAGCAGTTGGTGGGGAGGGGATACGCAGTATTTT. Protein: CASSWWGGDTQYF.

The rearrangement links TRBV15 to TRBJ2-1; tentative D call: TRBD2 (5 bases). The V gene lost 8 bases and the J gene lost 7 bases, with 24 bases spanning the gap. CDR1 is LNHNV and CDR2 is YYDKDF in the germline V gene (reference sequence). The CDR3 covers 16 residues. As DNA, the CDR3 is TGTGCCACCGGCGATGGAAATAGACCCCGAGGGAATGAGCAGTTCTTC. This sequence encodes CATGDGNRPRGNEQFF.

This clone has just one count. The V gene is TRBV6-5, the J gene TRBJ2-7, with 9 bases fitting TRBD2. Germline CDR1 MNHEY, CDR2 SVGAGI. Trimming at V came to 2 bases and at J to 5 bases, leaving 7 bases not matched to a gene. The CDR3 is 15 amino acids. The CDR3 is CASSYKAGGPDEQYF. Written as DNA, the CDR3 is TGTGCCAGCAGTTACAAGGCGGGGGGGCCGGACGAGCAGTACTTC.

The chain uses TRBV15 and TRBJ2-5, with D perhaps TRBD1 or TRBD2 (5 bases each). Germline CDR1 reads LNHNV; CDR2 reads YYDKDF (reference sequence). The CDR3 spans 13 residues. Deletions cut 5 bases from V and 5 bases from J, with 12 bases between. CDR3 amino acids: CATSGGPGETQYF. DNA of the CDR3: TGTGCCACCAGCGGGGGACCGGGGGAGACCCAGTACTTC.

The chain couples TRBV6-5 to TRBJ2-7; possible D gene TRBD1, 5 bases. The CDR3 runs 14 residues. V gave up 9 bases and J gave up 0 bases, with 15 bases separating them. Looked up from germline, CDR1 is MNHEY and CDR2 is SVGAGI. Here the CDR3 DNA reads TGTGCCAGTCTCTACAGGCACCCCTCCTACGAGCAGTACTTC. This codes for CASLYRHPSYEQYF.

The CDR3 DNA is TGTGCCAGCAGCTTTGCTAGCGGAAGCACAGATACGCAGTATTTT. Protein sequence: CASSFASGSTDTQYF. This chain joins TRBV11-3 and TRBJ2-3; TRBD2 aligns across 7 bases. The germline V gene has CDR1 SGHNT and CDR2 YENEEA. The CDR3 is 15 residues long. Losses at the gene ends were 3 bases for V and 0 bases for J; bases not matched to a gene: 3.

The chain is built from TRBV9 and TRBJ2-1; 9 bases agree with TRBD2. This CDR3 is 17 amino acids long. V shed 0 bases and J 0 bases; nucleotides not matched to a gene: 4. Germline V gene lookup returns CDR1 SGDLS and CDR2 YYNGEE. CDR3 nucleotide sequence: TGTGCCAGCAGCGTAGGCGGGGGGGCATTCTCCTACAATGAGCAGTTCTTC. This translates into CASSVGGGAFSYNEQFF.

This clone is labeled medium-sized. This chain's CDR3 is CASRGGLFEPQHF. The CDR3 region has the DNA TGCGCCAGCAGGGGTGGACTTTTCGAGCCCCAGCATTTT. The gene calls are TRBV23-1 and TRBJ1-5; D not resolved. TRBV23-1 has ORF status, its function being uncertain. This CDR3 comprises 13 residues. The V and J ends lost 6 bases and 8 bases respectively, with 14 bases between them.

The V gene is TRBV9, the J gene TRBJ2-5, with 8 bases aligning to TRBD1. J gave up 1 base and V 3 bases, and 2 bases lay outside the gene matches. There are 14 residues in the CDR3. Germline CDR1 SGDLS, CDR2 YYNGEE. The CDR3, as DNA: TGTGCCAGCAGCGCCGGGACAGGCCAAGAGACCCAGTACTTC. Translation: CASSAGTGQETQYF.

By frequency in the sample, this clone is medium-sized. This chain links TRBV18 with TRBJ2-3, with 13 bases matching TRBD2. CDR3 size: 16 residues. Germline V gene sequence: CDR1 KGHSH, CDR2 LQKENI. V shed 6 bases and J 2 bases; nucleotides not matched to a gene: 5. CDR3 region: CASSGGTSGITDTQYF. CDR3 bases: TGTGCCAGCTCCGGGGGGACTAGCGGGATCACAGATACGCAGTATTTT.

This sequence joins TRBV27 and TRBJ1-4, with D tentatively TRBD1 (5 bases). The CDR3 is made up of 15 amino acids. V was shortened by 3 bases and J by 7 bases, with 15 bases between the two germline ends. The germline V gene encodes CDR1 MNHEY and CDR2 SMNVEV (reference sequence). Here the CDR3 DNA reads TGTGCCAGCAGTTTGGGGAGGGGAGAGGTTGAAAAACTGTTTTTT. Its protein is CASSLGRGEVEKLFF.

This clone was observed a single time. V usage is TRBV25-1 and J usage is TRBJ2-7; maybe TRBD2 (6 bases). V lost 6 bases to trimming and J lost 2 bases, with 20 bases between them. Germline V gives CDR1 MGHDK, CDR2 SYGVNS. This CDR3 contains 16 residues. The CDR3 nucleotides read TGTGCCAGCAGCTCCCATCTAGCTCGCGGGACCTACGAGCAGTACTTC. Protein: CASSSHLARGTYEQYF.

As DNA, the CDR3 is TGTGCCAGTAGTATCTTTGGACTAGCGGAAGTGGTGAATGAGCAGTTCTTC. Amino acid sequence: CASSIFGLAEVVNEQFF. The rearrangement links TRBV19 to TRBJ2-1, with 10 bases that match TRBD2. Germline-derived CDR1 and CDR2 are LNHDA and SQIVND (reference sequence). Trimming took 3 bases from V and 7 from J; bases not matched to a gene: 12. The CDR3 loop spans 17 amino acids.

The V call is TRBV5-4, the J call TRBJ1-1; D gene uncertain. The CDR3 extends over 13 amino acids. V lost 3 bases and J lost 3, with 9 bases in between. The germline CDR1 and CDR2 sequences are SGHNT and YYREEE (reference sequence). The CDR3 protein is CASSWQDHTEAFF. In nucleotides, the CDR3 is TGTGCCAGCAGCTGGCAAGACCACACTGAAGCTTTCTTT.

V and J are TRBV19 and TRBJ2-3; 7 bases are a match to TRBD1. Germline CDR1 LNHDA, CDR2 SQIVND (reference sequence). J lost 6 bases, V lost 8 bases, and 11 bases had no gene match. This CDR3 has 14 residues. CDR3 sequence (DNA): TGTGCCAGTGAGGACAGGCGGCTGCTGGATACGCAGTATTTT. Translated, it gives CASEDRRLLDTQYF.